These T cell receptor beta chains were read from a single sample in a study of cytomegalovirus exposure and HLA in healthy donors. The repertoire was sequenced with immunoSEQ multiplex PCR; TCRdb's copy has only in-frame clones and lacks some. The profile covers around 250,000 clones, with 85% to 90% appearing a single time and about 0.36% taken by the ten largest. Sequenced material: PBMCs. Every receptor here comes from a woman under 30 in good health and CMV-seronegative. The CDR3 runs from the conserved cysteine through the conserved F or W. A D gene is named only where the DNA matches it firmly. Not all rows give a size; the values are once, few, many and, for expanded clones, a class.

cdr3_length	clone_size	d_call	j_call	v_call	cdr3_aa	cdr3_nt
12	-	-	TRBJ1-2	TRBV6-1	CASSGTPYGYTF	TGTGCCAGCAGTGGAACTCCCTATGGCTACACCTTC
16	-	-	TRBJ2-3	TRBV2	CASRLIWGGASDTQYF	TGTGCCAGCAGGCTTATTTGGGGGGGGGCTTCAGATACGCAGTATTTT
14	-	-	TRBJ2-1	TRBV5-6	CASSLVAGLNEQFF	TGTGCCAGCAGCTTGGTCGCGGGCCTCAATGAGCAGTTCTTC
14	-	-	TRBJ1-2	TRBV6-6	CASSYYQGNYGYTF	TGTGCCAGCAGTTACTATCAGGGGAACTATGGCTACACCTTC
14	-	TRBD1	TRBJ1-1	TRBV6-5	CASSYRTGNTEAFF	TGTGCCAGCAGCTATAGGACAGGGAACACTGAAGCTTTCTTT
15	-	-	TRBJ2-3	TRBV19	CASSSSYHSTDTQYF	TGTGCCAGTAGTTCTTCGTATCACAGTACAGATACGCAGTATTTT
15	-	-	TRBJ1-1	TRBV5-4	CASSLAKRGNTEAFF	TGTGCCAGCAGCTTGGCCAAAAGAGGGAACACTGAAGCTTTCTTT
16	-	TRBD2	TRBJ2-3	TRBV27	CASSLSRRGDTDTQYF	TGTGCCAGCAGTTTATCTCGGCGGGGGGACACAGATACGCAGTATTTT
14	-	-	TRBJ2-6	TRBV6-6	CASKDGTEANVLTF	TGTGCCAGCAAGGACGGGACTGAGGCCAACGTCCTGACTTTC
19	-	-	TRBJ2-6	TRBV7-2	CASSLVRGQVTSGANVLTF	TGTGCCAGCAGCTTAGTTCGGGGACAAGTCACCTCTGGGGCCAACGTCCTGACTTTC
16	-	-	TRBJ2-3	TRBV4-1	CASSQDWGFPTDTQYF	TGCGCCAGCAGCCAAGATTGGGGCTTCCCCACAGATACGCAGTATTTT
17	once	TRBD1	TRBJ2-5	TRBV5-6	CASSLVLGGQGKETQYF	TGTGCCAGCAGCTTGGTCTTGGGAGGACAGGGGAAGGAGACCCAGTACTTC
18	-	TRBD2	TRBJ2-1	TRBV7-3	CASSSSSGGAVVHNEQFF	TGTGCCAGCAGCTCATCTAGCGGGGGGGCAGTGGTCCACAATGAGCAGTTCTTC
17	-	-	TRBJ2-7	TRBV5-4	CASSWGGAFTTPREQYF	TGTGCCAGCAGCTGGGGCGGGGCTTTCACTACCCCCCGCGAGCAGTACTTC
15	-	-	TRBJ1-3	TRBV11-2	CASSLEGGSGNTIYF	TGTGCCAGCAGCTTAGAGGGGGGCTCTGGAAACACCATATATTTT
15	-	TRBD1	TRBJ2-2	TRBV9	CASSTGTGGPGELFF	TGTGCCAGCAGCACCGGGACAGGAGGCCCCGGGGAGCTGTTTTTT
14	-	-	TRBJ1-5	TRBV5-1	CASSLGNYNQPQHF	TGCGCCAGCAGCTTGGGAAACTACAATCAGCCCCAGCATTTT
15	-	TRBD2	TRBJ2-1	TRBV15	CATSRDLAGVDEQFF	TGTGCCACCAGCAGGGATCTAGCGGGGGTCGATGAGCAGTTCTTC
14	-	TRBD1	TRBJ1-1	TRBV27	CASSAGQGGPLRFF	TGTGCCAGCAGTGCGGGACAGGGAGGTCCCCTTCGTTTCTTT
15	-	TRBD1	TRBJ1-1	TRBV6-6	CASSPGQGVWTEAFF	TGTGCCAGCAGTCCCGGACAGGGGGTATGGACTGAAGCTTTCTTT
14	once	-	TRBJ1-2	TRBV5-1	CASSLGQASYGYTF	TGCGCCAGCAGCTTGGGGCAGGCGTCCTATGGCTACACCTTC
15	-	-	TRBJ1-4	TRBV28	CASSLGRAGNEKLFF	TGTGCCAGCAGTTTGGGAAGGGCGGGGAATGAAAAACTGTTTTTT
14	-	-	TRBJ1-4	TRBV28	CASSPLLGLRKLFF	TGTGCCAGCAGTCCCCTTCTGGGACTCCGCAAACTGTTTTTT
16	-	TRBD1	TRBJ2-7	TRBV4-3	CASSQFTGGGSHEQYF	TGCGCCAGCAGCCAATTTACAGGGGGCGGATCGCACGAGCAGTACTTC
15	-	-	TRBJ2-1	TRBV6-1	CASSESRGAYNEQFF	TGTGCCAGCAGTGAAAGCAGGGGGGCCTACAATGAGCAGTTCTTC
15	-	TRBD1	TRBJ1-5	TRBV4-1	CASSQVRDSRQPQHF	TGCGCCAGCAGCCAGGTCCGGGACAGCCGCCAGCCCCAGCATTTT
13	few	-	TRBJ1-5	TRBV4-1	CASSQTENQPQHF	TGCGCCAGCAGCCAAACCGAGAATCAGCCCCAGCATTTT
14	once	-	TRBJ2-3	TRBV18	CASSPDINTDTQYF	TGTGCCAGCTCACCAGACATAAACACAGATACGCAGTATTTT
16	-	TRBD2	TRBJ2-7	TRBV6-1	CASSGRTSGVLGEQYF	TGTGCCAGCAGTGGTCGGACTAGCGGGGTCCTGGGGGAGCAGTACTTC
13	-	TRBD2	TRBJ2-7	TRBV27	CASSLSRGDEQYF	TGTGCCAGCAGTTTATCCCGGGGGGACGAGCAGTACTTC